The clone carrying this T cell receptor beta chain was observed at least ten times. What it recognizes is unknown. This sample was taken from a study of response to subunit inactivated influenza vaccine. A single record per CDR3 protein comes from TCRdb applying MiXCR to the RT-PCR reads. This table holds roughly 570,000 distinct CDR3 sequences, 10% to 15% found once. Overall study results and limits: Authors suggested few new T cells are recruited by each seasonal influenza vaccination.

The junction had 7 bases not matched to a gene; V was cut back by 6 bases and J by 3 bases. Germline V lookup: CDR1 ENHRY, CDR2 SYGVKD. The CDR3 totals 15 residues. Sample: PBMCs from blood, taken about 40 days after vaccination. The chain couples TRBV10-3 to TRBJ2-1, with 8 bases aligning to TRBD1. This clonotype was obtained from a man between 50 and 59 years old who received an inactivated influenza vaccine. The CDR3 coding sequence is TGTGCCATCAGACCTACCGGGACAGGCTACAATGAGCAGTTCTTC. Its protein is CAIRPTGTGYNEQFF.